The sequence of this T cell receptor (beta chain) was determined in a study of blood T cell repertoires in COVID-19. The overall study: Samples representing acute and convalescent COVID-19 were sourced from the United States, Italy and Spain. From T cells, B-cell-depleted T cells, or PBMCs came the material, which was cDNA or gDNA.

Original data processing: Cell counts per sample came from amplifying reference gene primers. The method was immunoSEQ multiplex PCR; TCRdb's version includes in-frame clones alone and lacks a portion of them. The DNA was the basis for D and trimming; V, J and clone size are from that table. The sample shows about 98,000 clones, approximately 81% of them seen only once. The V end lost 2 bases, the J end lost 3 bases, and 7 bases lay between the germline ends. Germline CDR1 MDHEN, CDR2 SYDVKM. The CDR3 loop spans 13 amino acids. The chain carries TRBV28 and TRBJ1-2, with no clear D. Input material: peripheral blood. This TCR was recovered from a woman over 75 with acute or convalescent COVID-19. This CDR3 is CASSLHGDYGYTF. Here the CDR3 DNA reads TGTGCCAGCAGTTTACACGGGGACTATGGCTACACCTTC.